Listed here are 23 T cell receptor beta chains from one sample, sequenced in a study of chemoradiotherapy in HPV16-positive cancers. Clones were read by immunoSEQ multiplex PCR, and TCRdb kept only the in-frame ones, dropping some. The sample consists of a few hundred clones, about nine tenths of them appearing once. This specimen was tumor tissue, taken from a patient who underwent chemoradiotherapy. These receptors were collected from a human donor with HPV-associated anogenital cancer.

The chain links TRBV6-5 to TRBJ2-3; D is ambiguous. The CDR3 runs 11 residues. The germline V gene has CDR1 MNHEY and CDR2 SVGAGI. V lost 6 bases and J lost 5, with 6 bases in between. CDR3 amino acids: CASRRIDTQYF. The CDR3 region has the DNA TGTGCCAGCAGACGAATAGATACGCAGTATTTT.

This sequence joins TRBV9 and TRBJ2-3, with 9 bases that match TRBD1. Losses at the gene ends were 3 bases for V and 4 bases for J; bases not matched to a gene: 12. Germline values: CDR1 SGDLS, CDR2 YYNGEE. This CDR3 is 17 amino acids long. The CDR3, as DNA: TGTGCCAGCAGCGCATTGTCGCACAGGGGGCTGCCAGATACGCAGTATTTT. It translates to CASSALSHRGLPDTQYF.

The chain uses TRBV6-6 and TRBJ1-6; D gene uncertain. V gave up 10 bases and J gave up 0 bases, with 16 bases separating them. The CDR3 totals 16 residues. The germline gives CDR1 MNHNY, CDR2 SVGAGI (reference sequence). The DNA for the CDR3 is TGTGCCATCGGCAGGCCGGGTGGCTCCTATAATTCACCCCTCCACTTT. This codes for CAIGRPGGSYNSPLHF.

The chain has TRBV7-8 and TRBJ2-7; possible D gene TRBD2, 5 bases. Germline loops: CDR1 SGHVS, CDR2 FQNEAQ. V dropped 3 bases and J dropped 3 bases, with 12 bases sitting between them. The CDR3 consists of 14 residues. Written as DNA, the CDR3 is TGTGCCAGCAGCTTGGACGCGGGTCGCTACGAGCAGTACTTC. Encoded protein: CASSLDAGRYEQYF.

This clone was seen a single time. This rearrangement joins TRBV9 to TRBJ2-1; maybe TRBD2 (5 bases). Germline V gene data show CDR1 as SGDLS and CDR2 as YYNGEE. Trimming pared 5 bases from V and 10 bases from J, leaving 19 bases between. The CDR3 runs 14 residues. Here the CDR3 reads CASSRSSPGKEQFF. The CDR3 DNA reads TGTGCCAGCAGTAGAAGCTCCCCGGGGAAGGAGCAGTTCTTC.

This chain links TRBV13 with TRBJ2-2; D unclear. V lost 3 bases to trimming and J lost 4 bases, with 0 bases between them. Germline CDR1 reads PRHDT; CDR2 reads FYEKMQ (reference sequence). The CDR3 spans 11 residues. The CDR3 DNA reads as TGTGCCAGCAGCTTCACCGGGGAGCTGTTTTTT. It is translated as CASSFTGELFF.

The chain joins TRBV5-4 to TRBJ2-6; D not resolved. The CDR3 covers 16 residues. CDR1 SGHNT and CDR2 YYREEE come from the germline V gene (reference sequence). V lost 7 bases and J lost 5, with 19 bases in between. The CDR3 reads CASCKSRQSRANVLTF. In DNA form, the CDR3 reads TGTGCCAGCTGTAAATCCAGACAAAGTCGGGCCAACGTCCTGACTTTC.

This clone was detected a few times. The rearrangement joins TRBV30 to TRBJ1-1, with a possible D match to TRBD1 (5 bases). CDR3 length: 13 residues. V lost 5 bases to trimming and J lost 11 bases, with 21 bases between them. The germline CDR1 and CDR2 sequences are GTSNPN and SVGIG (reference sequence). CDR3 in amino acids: CAWLRRGFRSAFF. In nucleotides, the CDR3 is TGTGCCTGGCTGAGAAGGGGCTTCCGTTCGGCTTTCTTT. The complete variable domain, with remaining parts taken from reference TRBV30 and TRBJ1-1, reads SQTIHQWPATLVQPVGSPLSLECTVEGTSNPNLYWYRQAAGRGLQLLFYSVGIGQISSEVPQNLSASRPQDRQFILSSKKLLLSDSGFYLCAWLRRGFRSAFFGQGTRLTVV.

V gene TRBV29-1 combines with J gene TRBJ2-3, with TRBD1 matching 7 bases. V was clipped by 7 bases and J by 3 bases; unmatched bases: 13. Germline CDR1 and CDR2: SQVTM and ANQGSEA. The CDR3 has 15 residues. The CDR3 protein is CSATSTGVGTDTQYF. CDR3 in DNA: TGCAGCGCTACTTCTACAGGGGTGGGGACAGATACGCAGTATTTT.

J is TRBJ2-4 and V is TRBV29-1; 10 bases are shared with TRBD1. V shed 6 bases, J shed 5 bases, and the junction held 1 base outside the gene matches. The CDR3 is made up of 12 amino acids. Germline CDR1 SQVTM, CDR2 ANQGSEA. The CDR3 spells CSVGTGENIQYF. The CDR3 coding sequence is TGCAGCGTCGGGACAGGGGAAAACATTCAGTACTTC.

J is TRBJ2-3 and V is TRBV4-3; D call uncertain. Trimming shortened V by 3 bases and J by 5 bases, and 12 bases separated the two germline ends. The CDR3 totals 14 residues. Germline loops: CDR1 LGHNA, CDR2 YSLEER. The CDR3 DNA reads TGCGCCAGCAGCCACGGTCCGGCCGAAGATACGCAGTATTTT. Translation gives CASSHGPAEDTQYF.

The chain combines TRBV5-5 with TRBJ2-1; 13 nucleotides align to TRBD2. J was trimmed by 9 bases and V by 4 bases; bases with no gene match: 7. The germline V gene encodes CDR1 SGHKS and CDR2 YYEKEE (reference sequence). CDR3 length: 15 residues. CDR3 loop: CASSPRTSGSGEQFF. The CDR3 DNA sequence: TGTGCCAGCAGCCCCCGGACTAGCGGGAGCGGTGAGCAGTTCTTC.

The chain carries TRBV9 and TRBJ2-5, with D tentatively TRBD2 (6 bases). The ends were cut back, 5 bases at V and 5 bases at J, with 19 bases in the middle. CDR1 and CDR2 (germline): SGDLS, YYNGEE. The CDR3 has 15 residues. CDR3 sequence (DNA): TGTGCCAGCAGTAGAACCCGGGAGTCGGGGGAGACCCAGTACTTC. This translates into CASSRTRESGETQYF. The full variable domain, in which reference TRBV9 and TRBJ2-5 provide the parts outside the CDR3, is DSGVTQTPKHLITATGQRVTLRCSPRSGDLSVYWYQQSLDQGLQFLIQYYNGEERAKGNILERFSAQQFPDLHSELNLSSLELGDSALYFCASSRTRESGETQYFGPGTRLLVL.

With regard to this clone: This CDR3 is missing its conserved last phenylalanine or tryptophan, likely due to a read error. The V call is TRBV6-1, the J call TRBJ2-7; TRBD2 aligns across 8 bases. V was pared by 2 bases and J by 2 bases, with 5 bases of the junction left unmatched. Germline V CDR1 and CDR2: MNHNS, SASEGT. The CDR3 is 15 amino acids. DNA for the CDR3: TGTGCCAGCAGTGAACGGCTAGCGGGTCCCTACGAGCAGTACCTC. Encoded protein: CASSERLAGPYEQYL.

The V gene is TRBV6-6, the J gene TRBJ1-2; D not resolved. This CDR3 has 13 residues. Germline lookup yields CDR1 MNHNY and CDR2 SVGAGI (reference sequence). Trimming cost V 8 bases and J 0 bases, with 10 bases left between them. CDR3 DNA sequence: TGTGCCAGCCGCAGGTCGGCTAACTATGGCTACACCTTC. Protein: CASRRSANYGYTF.

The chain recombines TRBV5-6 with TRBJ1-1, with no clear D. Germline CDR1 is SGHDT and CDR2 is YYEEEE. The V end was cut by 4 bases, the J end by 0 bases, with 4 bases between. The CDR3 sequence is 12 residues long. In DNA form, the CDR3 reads TGTGCCAGCAGCCTCCTGAACACTGAAGCTTTCTTT. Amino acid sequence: CASSLLNTEAFF.

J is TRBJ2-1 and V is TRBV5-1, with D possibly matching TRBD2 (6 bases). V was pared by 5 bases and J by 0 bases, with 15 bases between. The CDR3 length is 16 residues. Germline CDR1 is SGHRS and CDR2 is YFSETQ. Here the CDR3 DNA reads TGCGCCAGCAGTACCAGGGCGGGGCGCTCCTACAATGAGCAGTTCTTC. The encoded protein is CASSTRAGRSYNEQFF.

The chain's CDR3 is CASSPTADRVYQETQYF. The CDR3 nucleotides are TGTGCCAGCAGCCCGACCGCGGACAGGGTATACCAAGAGACCCAGTACTTC. The rearrangement uses TRBV7-9 and TRBJ2-5; TRBD1 matches 8 bases. The V gene end was trimmed by 5 bases and the J gene end by 0 bases; junction bases not matched to a gene: 11. The CDR3 totals 17 residues. Germline loops: CDR1 SEHNR, CDR2 FQNEAQ (reference sequence).

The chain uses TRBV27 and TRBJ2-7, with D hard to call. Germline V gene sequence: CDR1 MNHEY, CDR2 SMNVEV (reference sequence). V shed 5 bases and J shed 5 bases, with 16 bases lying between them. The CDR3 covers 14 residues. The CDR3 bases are TGTGCCAGCAGTGGCAACGATAAAGCCCACGAGCAGTACTTC. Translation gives CASSGNDKAHEQYF.

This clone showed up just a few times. The CDR3 reads CSAPGTYYGYTF. CDR3 DNA sequence: TGCAGCGCCCCCGGGACGTACTATGGCTACACCTTC. The chain is built from TRBV29-1 and TRBJ1-2; D is perhaps TRBD1 (5 bases). The CDR3 is made up of 12 amino acids. V was shortened by 7 bases and J by 3 bases, with 12 bases between the two germline ends. Looked up from germline, CDR1 is SQVTM and CDR2 is ANQGSEA.

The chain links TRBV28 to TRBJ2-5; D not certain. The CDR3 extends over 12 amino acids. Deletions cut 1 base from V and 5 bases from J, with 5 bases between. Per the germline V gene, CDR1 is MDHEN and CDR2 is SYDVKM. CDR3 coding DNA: TGTGCCAGCAGTTTATTCCGTGAGACCCAGTACTTC. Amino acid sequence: CASSLFRETQYF.

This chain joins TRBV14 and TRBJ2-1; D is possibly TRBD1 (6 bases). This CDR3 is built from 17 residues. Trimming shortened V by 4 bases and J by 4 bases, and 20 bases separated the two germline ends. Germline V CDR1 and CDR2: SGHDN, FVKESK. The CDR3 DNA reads TGTGCCAGCAGCCCGGGGTACAGGGTTTTTCAGTACAATGAGCAGTTCTTC. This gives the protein CASSPGYRVFQYNEQFF.

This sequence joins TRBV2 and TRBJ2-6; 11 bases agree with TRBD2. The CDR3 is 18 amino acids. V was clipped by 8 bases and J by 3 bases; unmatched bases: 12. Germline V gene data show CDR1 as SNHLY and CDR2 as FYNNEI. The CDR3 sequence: CASGGASGGYYGANVLTF. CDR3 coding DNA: TGTGCCAGCGGAGGAGCTAGCGGGGGGTACTATGGGGCCAACGTCCTGACTTTC.